Described below is a single T cell receptor (beta chain) sequence and its context. The study drew donors from healthy Caucasian individuals in Russia aged about 6 to 95. Germline V gives CDR1 LNHDA, CDR2 SQIVND (reference sequence). The CDR3 is 16 amino acids. J was trimmed by 2 bases and V by 7 bases; bases with no gene match: 10. The data were taken from a study of blood T cells in healthy people across ages. A J-beta primer mix and a sample-barcoded 5' primer were used in a second PCR of roughly 7 to 12 cycles. Tags on each cDNA molecule came from a template-switch adaptor with 12 random nucleotides. TCRdb re-called the 5' RACE reads with MiXCR, one entry per CDR3 protein. The sample contains about 680,000 distinct CDR3 sequences, roughly 50% of which appear only once.

This TCR derives from a woman in her sixties or seventies in good health. The sequenced material came from blood. The chain is built from TRBV19 and TRBJ2-1, with TRBD2 matching 8 bases. The CDR3 spells CASNPRRGLAYNEQFF. CDR3 DNA sequence: TGTGCCAGTAACCCAAGGCGGGGACTAGCCTACAATGAGCAGTTCTTC.